A selection of T cell receptor beta chains follows, all from one sample in a study of blood T cell repertoires in COVID-19. Data came from immunoSEQ multiplex PCR; TCRdb stores just in-frame clones and leaves some out. The data hold under 300,000 clones, with roughly 80% observed a single time. Sequenced sample: peripheral blood. The source of these receptors is a human donor with COVID-19, enrolled during active disease. The donor label of this sample is uncertain. Each CDR3 is given with its conserved first and last residue.

V: TRBV28; J: TRBJ1-6; CDR3: CASSWIGGASPLHF
V: TRBV2; J: TRBJ1-2; CDR3: CASSRAGGGYGYTF
V: TRBV5-1; J: TRBJ1-1; CDR3: CASSLEGAVGTEAFF
V: TRBV28; J: TRBJ1-2; CDR3: CASRPDSIYGYTF
V: TRBV29-1; J: TRBJ2-1; CDR3: CSVGGAGGYNEQFF
V: TRBV28; J: TRBJ1-1; CDR3: CASSFGSEAFF
V: TRBV9; J: TRBJ2-2; CDR3: CASSVVASGNTGELFF
V: TRBV14; J: TRBJ2-6; CDR3: CASSQLHTGTSGANVLTF
V: TRBV28; J: TRBJ2-7; CDR3: CASRSPGTINEQYF
V: TRBV6-2/TRBV6-3; J: TRBJ2-7; CDR3: CASSSPGLAGSYEQYF
V: TRBV19; J: TRBJ1-1; CDR3: CASSTQANTEAFF
V: TRBV4-2; J: TRBJ1-3; CDR3: CASSPDRVSGNTIYF
V: TRBV19; J: TRBJ2-1; CDR3: CASSRQAGVVNNEQFF
V: TRBV9; J: TRBJ2-7; CDR3: CASSPTSVLDEQYF
V: TRBV5-4; J: TRBJ2-2; CDR3: CASSMGLALSKGELFF
V: TRBV21-1; J: TRBJ2-3; CDR3: CASSLTTLRGLAGEDTQYF
V: TRBV10-3; J: TRBJ2-1; CDR3: CAISQTGDNEQFF
V: TRBV7-9; J: TRBJ2-5; CDR3: CASSAGGTSGQETQYF
V: TRBV28; J: TRBJ2-1; CDR3: CASSPGLAGYNEQFF
V: TRBV6-5; J: TRBJ1-5; CDR3: CASYRDSNQPQHF
V: TRBV5-4; J: TRBJ2-5; CDR3: CASSVGLASGQETQYF
V: TRBV12-5; J: TRBJ2-6; CDR3: CASGLVQMGTGSGANVLTF
V: TRBV7-3; J: TRBJ2-3; CDR3: CASSLMNRDTQYF
V: TRBV19; J: TRBJ2-5; CDR3: CASRGTGAETQYF
V: TRBV7-8; J: TRBJ2-5; CDR3: CASSPSGQGETQYF
V: TRBV19; J: TRBJ2-1; CDR3: CASSRLAGRNEQFF
V: TRBV18; J: TRBJ2-7; CDR3: CASSTRTVTSYEQYF
V: TRBV4-3; J: TRBJ2-1; CDR3: CASSIRRDPYNEQFF
V: TRBV11-3; J: TRBJ2-1; CDR3: CASSSGQGLGDEQFF
V: TRBV4-3; J: TRBJ2-1; CDR3: CASSRGDQGRGSGEQFF
V: TRBV7-6; J: TRBJ2-7; CDR3: CASSLGGTFSYEQYF
V: TRBV7-8; J: TRBJ1-2; CDR3: CASSSDRGRVGGYTF
V: TRBV7-3; J: TRBJ2-2; CDR3: CASSPRVSGGSPGELFF
V: TRBV7-9; J: TRBJ1-2; CDR3: CASSLAVAARDGYTF
V: TRBV19; J: TRBJ2-7; CDR3: CASSTLAGGPYEQYF
V: TRBV30; J: TRBJ1-1; CDR3: CAWNRGTELWEAFF
V: TRBV7-9; J: TRBJ2-2; CDR3: CASSRGLLNTGELFF
V: TRBV19; J: TRBJ1-2; CDR3: CASSTSADRVRGYTF
V: TRBV28; J: TRBJ2-5; CDR3: CASSLWGRGETQYF
V: TRBV2; J: TRBJ2-7; CDR3: CASSIYEQYF
V: TRBV7-6; J: TRBJ2-3; CDR3: CASSFQGTSGSTDTQYF
V: TRBV3-1/TRBV3-2; J: TRBJ1-5; CDR3: CASSQGPNQPQHF
V: TRBV5-1; J: TRBJ1-4; CDR3: CASSPSGHKLFF
V: TRBV9; J: TRBJ2-1; CDR3: CASSLRSSLAGGPNEQFF
V: TRBV11-2; J: TRBJ2-7; CDR3: CASSLDPSGLNYEQYF
V: TRBV30; J: TRBJ2-7; CDR3: CAGWTGGGEQYF
V: TRBV19; J: TRBJ1-2; CDR3: CASSSPGQSYGYTF